The following is a T cell receptor beta chain sequence with its context. No antigen is known for it. This sample is drawn from a study of CXCR3-negative and CXCR3-positive naive CD8 T cells. Study context: Per-library TRB read counts averaged about 1.5 +/- 0.3 million, adding up to some 130 million in total. Regarding the study as a whole: Naive subsets expressed similar surface CD5; TRB CDR3 features served to infer TCR strength. Naive cells with CXCR3 showed TRB CDR3s that were more hydrophobic than those in CXCR3-negative naive cells.

The CDR3 spans 16 residues. Per germline, CDR1 SGHRS and CDR2 YFSETQ. Each CD8+ T cell subset was flow-sorted in triplicate. Every sort contained 300,000 or so cells. With UMI labels, 5' RACE was used to prepare the TRB cDNA libraries. TCRdb re-called the 5' RACE reads and catalogs CDR3 proteins one per entry, DNA excluded. Reported are approximately 100,000 distinct CDR3 sequences; the ten largest clones contain 0.35% to 0.4%. This TCR derives from a human donor in good health. Some clones in this sample may be carry-over from other donors' samples. V gene TRBV5-1 combines with J gene TRBJ2-1. Specimen: naive CXCR3+ CD8+ T cells from blood. Subset given: CD45RO-CCR7+CD27+CD95- naive CD8+ T cells expressing CXCR3 (TNR3+). The CDR3 region is CASSLDGSTYYNEQFF.